The 28 T cell receptor beta chains listed next were all sequenced from one sample in a study of CD8+CD57+ T cells in acquired aplastic anemia. All patients picked for sequencing had shown, by flow cytometry, an expansion of CD8+CD57+ cells. Genomic DNA served as template for TCR beta VDJ and CDR3 profiling. Using its own MiXCR run on the reads, TCRdb lists one record per CDR3 protein. This table has around 150,000 distinct CDR3 sequences, 40% to 60% appearing once. The sample taken for sequencing was sorted CD4+, CD8+, or CD8+CD57+ T cells (not recorded which) from PBMCs. Every receptor here comes from a human donor with aplastic anemia.

The chain employs TRBV7-9 and TRBJ2-2; 8 nucleotides match TRBD1. V was clipped by 5 bases and J by 5 bases; unmatched bases: 4. Germline lookup yields CDR1 SEHNR and CDR2 FQNEAQ (reference sequence). The CDR3 consists of 14 residues. This chain's CDR3 is CASSPDRETGELFF. In nucleotides, the CDR3 is TGTGCCAGCAGCCCGGACAGGGAAACCGGGGAGCTGTTTTTT.

The CDR3 region has the DNA TGTGCCAGCAGTTACCCGAGAGTATATGAGCAGTTCTTC. Its protein is CASSYPRVYEQFF. The J gene is TRBJ2-1, the V gene TRBV6-5; D unclear. Germline CDR1 and CDR2: MNHEY and SVGAGI. CDR3 length equals 13 residues. Trimming took 2 bases from V and 8 from J, leaving 10 bases between them.

To note about this clonotype: Since a much larger clone is just one base distant, this may be a read error. The chain uses TRBV6-1 and TRBJ2-7, with 10 bases lining up with TRBD1. The CDR3 length is 15 residues. Germline CDR1 and CDR2: MNHNS and SASEGT. Here the CDR3 DNA reads TGTGCCAGCAGTGATGGGGACAGGGGTTCCTACGAGCAGTGCTTC. As protein: CASSDGDRGSYEQCF.

The rearrangement uses TRBV27 and TRBJ2-7; TRBD2 agrees at 8 bases. The germline gives CDR1 MNHEY, CDR2 SMNVEV (reference sequence). This CDR3 region has 16 residues. Trimming at V came to 5 bases and at J to 0 bases, leaving 9 bases not matched to a gene. Here the CDR3 reads CASSALTSAGSYEQYF. CDR3 coding DNA: TGTGCCAGCAGTGCCTTGACTAGCGCTGGCTCCTACGAGCAGTACTTC.

This clonotype was found many times. This sequence joins TRBV7-9 and TRBJ1-6; 12 bases are a match to TRBD1. Germline V lookup: CDR1 SEHNR, CDR2 FQNEAQ (reference sequence). The CDR3 runs 15 residues. J lost 12 bases, V lost 3 bases, and 6 bases had no gene match. CDR3 loop: CASSFDRDRGRPLHF. Written as DNA, the CDR3 is TGTGCCAGCAGCTTTGACCGGGACAGGGGGCGACCCCTCCACTTT.

This clonotype was recorded a few times. This sequence may be a read error, since a much larger clone differs from it by one base. V and J are TRBV7-3 and TRBJ1-2; 9 bases are shared with TRBD1. The J segment lost 0 bases and the V segment lost 7 bases, leaving 6 bases of the junction unmatched. The CDR3 sequence is 15 residues long. Per germline, CDR1 SGHTA and CDR2 FQGTGA. The CDR3 loop is CASTRQGGANYGYTF. CDR3 in DNA: TGTGCCAGCACCCGACAGGGGGGAGCTAACTATGGCTACACCTTC.

This clonotype was seen at least ten times. This chain connects TRBV7-2 to TRBJ2-3; D tentatively reads TRBD1 or TRBD2 (6 bases each). CDR1 SGHTA and CDR2 FQGNSA come from the germline V gene. V shed 4 bases and J shed 5 bases, with 16 bases lying between them. This CDR3 spans 15 amino acids. CDR3 DNA sequence: TGTGCCAGCAGCTACTTAGTAGGGGGGAGAGATACGCAGTATTTT. Translation: CASSYLVGGRDTQYF. Variable domain in full (rest from reference TRBV7-2 and TRBJ2-3): GAGVSQSPSNKVTEKGKDVELRCDPISGHTALYWYRQSLGQGLEFLIYFQGNSAPDKSGLPSDRFSAERTGGSVSTLTIQRTQQEDSAVYLCASSYLVGGRDTQYFGPGTRLTVL.

Worth noting for this clonotype: The junction differs from germline at one of its ends, possibly a read error. The chain employs TRBV2 and TRBJ1-6; unclear D gene. The CDR3 has 12 amino acids. Germline values: CDR1 SNHLY, CDR2 FYNNEI. The DNA of the CDR3 is TGTGCCGGCAGTAAGGATGGATCACCCCTCCGCTTT. This gives the protein CAGSKDGSPLRF.

This chain connects TRBV6-1 to TRBJ1-1; D possibly corresponds to TRBD1 (6 bases). With 3 bases removed from V and 11 bases from J, the gap between germline ends came to 19 bases. This CDR3 contains 14 residues. Germline V gene lookup returns CDR1 MNHNS and CDR2 SASEGT. DNA of the CDR3: TGTGCCAGCAGTGATACCTATGGGGGGCGATCGGCTTTCTTT. Translated: CASSDTYGGRSAFF.

The V and J genes are TRBV10-3 and TRBJ2-3; the D is unclear. The CDR3 has 13 residues. The V end was cut by 2 bases, the J end by 6 bases, with 9 bases between. Germline assignment: CDR1 ENHRY and CDR2 SYGVKD. The CDR3 sequence: CAISEARVDTQYF. DNA of the CDR3: TGTGCCATCAGTGAGGCAAGAGTGGATACGCAGTATTTT.

This clonotype came up a few times. The chain uses TRBV30 and TRBJ2-3; 10 nucleotides agree with TRBD2. Trimming cost V 0 bases and J 5 bases; bases outside gene matches: 8. CDR1 and CDR2 (germline): GTSNPN, SVGIG (reference sequence). This CDR3 region has 16 residues. The CDR3 reads CAWSVQAGGPLDTQYF. CDR3 in DNA: TGTGCCTGGAGTGTACAAGCGGGAGGGCCTTTAGATACGCAGTATTTT.

This chain links TRBV19 with TRBJ2-7, with D perhaps matching TRBD1 or TRBD2 (5 bases each). V gave up 0 bases and J gave up 6 bases, with 6 bases separating them. This CDR3 has 12 amino acids. Germline V gene data show CDR1 as LNHDA and CDR2 as SQIVND (reference sequence). CDR3 coding DNA: TGTGCCAGTAGTATAGAGAGGGGCGAGCAGTACTTC. The encoded protein is CASSIERGEQYF.

This clonotype has ten or more counts. DNA for the CDR3: TGTGCCAGCAGTTACGCACTAGCGGATTACGAGCAGTACTTC. Translating it yields CASSYALADYEQYF. The chain employs TRBV6-5 and TRBJ2-7, with 8 bases aligning to TRBD2. Per the germline V gene, CDR1 is MNHEY and CDR2 is SVGAGI. The CDR3 is made up of 14 amino acids. Germline trimming cut 2 bases from V and 4 bases from J; bases unmatched to any gene: 4.

This clonotype was detected only a few times. Here the CDR3 DNA reads TGTGCCAGCAGTTTACAGGGACAGGTTTACGAGCAGTACTTC. The encoded protein is CASSLQGQVYEQYF. This sequence joins TRBV27 and TRBJ2-7; TRBD1 agrees at 8 bases. Germline V lookup: CDR1 MNHEY, CDR2 SMNVEV (reference sequence). The J segment lost 4 bases and the V segment lost 2 bases, leaving 4 bases of the junction unmatched. This CDR3 region has 14 residues.

A few counts support this clonotype. The chain joins TRBV20-1 to TRBJ1-1; no firm D call. The CDR3 is 15 amino acids. Germline V gene lookup returns CDR1 DFQATT and CDR2 SNEGSKA (reference sequence). V was shortened by 0 bases and J by 1 base, with 12 bases between the two germline ends. This CDR3 reads CSARDVRRRNTEAFF. CDR3 coding DNA: TGCAGTGCTAGAGACGTCCGCAGGAGGAACACTGAAGCTTTCTTT.

The chain joins TRBV20-1 to TRBJ2-3; TRBD1 is a possible D gene (7 bases). Trimming removed 5 bases at V and 4 bases at J, with 16 bases between. Germline V gives CDR1 DFQATT, CDR2 SNEGSKA (reference sequence). This CDR3 contains 14 residues. The CDR3 protein is CSAPYRGGADTQYF. The CDR3 nucleotides are TGCAGTGCTCCCTACAGGGGCGGGGCAGATACGCAGTATTTT.

This clonotype has at least ten counts. This chain joins TRBV7-2 and TRBJ1-2; D is possibly TRBD1 (5 bases). The V end was cut by 3 bases, the J end by 7 bases, with 18 bases between. This CDR3 region has 15 residues. Germline V gene sequence: CDR1 SGHTA, CDR2 FQGNSA. CDR3 residues: CASSFPWGGMAGYTF. CDR3 bases: TGTGCCAGCAGCTTTCCATGGGGGGGGATGGCTGGCTACACCTTC.

This clonotype was counted a few times. The chain employs TRBV10-3 and TRBJ1-1, with a possible D match to TRBD1 (6 bases). The CDR3 has 14 amino acids. The germline V gene encodes CDR1 ENHRY and CDR2 SYGVKD. Trimming pared 7 bases from V and 0 bases from J, leaving 12 bases between. CDR3 residues: CAINRDKMNTEAFF. The DNA of the CDR3 is TGTGCCATCAACCGGGACAAAATGAACACTGAAGCTTTCTTT.

This clonotype was observed many times. This rearrangement joins TRBV2 to TRBJ2-7; D is possibly TRBD2 (6 bases). Germline CDR1 is SNHLY and CDR2 is FYNNEI. CDR3 length: 18 residues. The ends were cut back, 2 bases at V and 3 bases at J, with 23 bases in the middle. CDR3 nucleotide sequence: TGTGCCAGCAGTGAAACCCCTGCATCTAGCGCAGGATTCTACGAGCAGTACTTC. It translates to CASSETPASSAGFYEQYF.

The chain recombines TRBV7-2 with TRBJ2-5, with a possible D match to TRBD2 (6 bases). This CDR3 region has 15 residues. The V end was cut by 1 base, the J end by 9 bases, with 18 bases between. Germline lookup yields CDR1 SGHTA and CDR2 FQGNSA. The CDR3 region is CASSLGGATRSAQYF. In DNA form, the CDR3 reads TGTGCCAGCAGCTTAGGCGGGGCGACGCGATCCGCCCAGTACTTC.

This chain connects TRBV20-1 to TRBJ1-2; 10 bases agree with TRBD1. Germline trimming cut 6 bases from V and 0 bases from J; bases unmatched to any gene: 10. CDR1 and CDR2 from the germline V gene are DFQATT and SNEGSKA (reference sequence). This CDR3 is built from 16 residues. The CDR3: CSAPSLTGGTNYGYTF. The CDR3 nucleotides read TGCAGTGCACCTTCTTTGACAGGGGGCACTAACTATGGCTACACCTTC.

Worth noting for this clonotype: This may be a read error, as it is one base from a much larger clone. This sequence joins TRBV5-1 and TRBJ1-1; TRBD1 might be the D (6 bases). Germline values: CDR1 SGHRS, CDR2 YFSETQ. This CDR3 has 15 amino acids. Trimming removed 4 bases at V and 12 bases at J, with 25 bases between. CDR3 region: CASSVDLGAGGESFF. The DNA for the CDR3 is TGCGCCAGCAGCGTGGACCTGGGGGCTGGTGGGGAATCTTTCTTT.

The chain is built from TRBV7-8 and TRBJ2-3; D may correspond to TRBD1 or TRBD2 (5 bases each). With 3 bases removed from V and 1 base from J, the gap between germline ends came to 11 bases. This CDR3 contains 15 residues. From germline, CDR1 is SGHVS and CDR2 FQNEAQ. The CDR3 DNA reads TGTGCCAGCAGCTTCTACGTGGGGGGCACAGATACGCAGTATTTT. Translated, it gives CASSFYVGGTDTQYF.

Worth noting for this clonotype: This may come from a read error, since a much larger clone is one base off. The chain employs TRBV11-3 and TRBJ1-2, with 7 nucleotides matching TRBD1. CDR3 length equals 15 residues. Per the germline V gene, CDR1 is SGHNT and CDR2 is YENEEA. DNA for the CDR3: TGTGCCAGCAGCTTGCCGGGACAGCGAAACTATGGCTACGCCTTC. This gives the protein CASSLPGQRNYGYAF.

This rearrangement joins TRBV10-3 to TRBJ2-1, with 10 bases matching TRBD1. CDR1 and CDR2 from the germline V gene are ENHRY and SYGVKD. This CDR3 has 14 residues. Trimming removed 6 bases from V and 12 bases from J; junction bases left unmatched: 11. The CDR3 DNA reads as TGTGCCATCAGGGCCCCGGGACAGGGGACGGGGCAGTTCTTC. This translates into CAIRAPGQGTGQFF.

The chain links TRBV10-2 to TRBJ2-3; TRBD2 might be the D (6 bases). CDR3 size: 13 residues. Germline CDR1 reads WSHSY; CDR2 reads SAAADI. V was trimmed by 7 bases and J by 6 bases, leaving 14 bases between them. For the CDR3, the DNA is TGCGCCAGCACCTTCGGAGGAGGGGATACGCAGTATTTT. This translates into CASTFGGGDTQYF.

This clonotype was observed many times. The gene calls are TRBV5-6 and TRBJ2-3, with 7 bases identical to TRBD2. V lost 4 bases and J lost 8; bases outside the gene matches: 4. Germline-derived CDR1 and CDR2 are SGHDT and YYEEEE. The CDR3 is 12 residues long. The DNA for the CDR3 is TGTGCCAGCAGCCCGGGCGGGAGTACGCAGTATTTT. The encoded protein is CASSPGGSTQYF.

V usage is TRBV19 and J usage is TRBJ2-2; TRBD2 matches at 7 bases. The trim removed 4 bases at V and 7 bases at J, leaving 3 bases unmatched. This CDR3 contains 13 residues. Per germline, CDR1 LNHDA and CDR2 SQIVND (reference sequence). The CDR3 sequence is CASSTRTSGELFF. As DNA, the CDR3 is TGTGCCAGTAGTACAAGGACTAGCGGGGAGCTGTTTTTT.